Following are 17 T cell receptor beta chains from one sample sequenced in a study of OX40 agonist ivuxolimab in advanced cancers. Produced via immunoSEQ multiplex PCR; TCRdb's table is partial and in-frame only. The sample lists around 62,000 clones; around 86% were seen once. The sequenced sample was CD4+ or CD8+ T cells sorted from blood, obtained in a trial of the OX40 agonist ivuxolimab. These TCRs come from an adult with an advanced solid tumor such as melanoma, head and neck, liver or kidney cancer.

This chain connects TRBV9 to TRBJ2-5; 11 nucleotides match TRBD2. Germline CDR1 is SGDLS and CDR2 is YYNGEE. The CDR3 length is 16 residues. Trimming took 5 bases from V and 0 from J; bases not matched to a gene: 6. CDR3 coding DNA: TGTGCCAGCAGTAGCGGGAGGGTGATGTACCAAGAGACCCAGTACTTC. The encoded protein is CASSSGRVMYQETQYF.

The rearrangement uses TRBV7-9 and TRBJ2-1; TRBD2 matches at 10 bases. The germline CDR1 and CDR2 sequences are SEHNR and FQNEAQ (reference sequence). The trim removed 2 bases at V and 12 bases at J, leaving 13 bases unmatched. The CDR3 is made up of 16 amino acids. As DNA, the CDR3 is TGTGCCAGCAGCTTATCAGGAAGCGGGAGGGCCTCCGGGCAGTTCTTC. It translates to CASSLSGSGRASGQFF.

The V call is TRBV10-2, the J call TRBJ1-4, with a tentative D call TRBD1 (5 bases). The length of the CDR3 is 14 residues. Trimming took off 6 bases at V and 4 bases at J, with 12 bases between the two ends. Germline CDR1 reads WSHSY; CDR2 reads SAAADI. The DNA for the CDR3 is TGCGCCAGCAGGCCGGGGACTAATAATGAAAAACTGTTTTTT. It codes for CASRPGTNNEKLFF.

V and J are TRBV19 and TRBJ2-7; 7 positions match TRBD1. Germline V gene lookup returns CDR1 LNHDA and CDR2 SQIVND (reference sequence). The CDR3 is 17 residues long. The V gene end was trimmed by 9 bases and the J gene end by 0 bases; junction bases not matched to a gene: 17. The CDR3 is CASPSLRGPTLSYEQYF. As DNA, the CDR3 is TGTGCCAGCCCATCCCTTAGGGGGCCGACCCTCTCCTACGAGCAGTACTTC.

The table lists this clone with a count of one. The chain carries TRBV28 and TRBJ2-1; 7 nucleotides align to TRBD2. Unmatched junction bases numbered 8, after V lost 7 bases and J lost 2 bases. Germline V CDR1 and CDR2: MDHEN, SYDVKM. The CDR3 spans 15 residues. The CDR3 region is CASTLGSGAYNEQFF. The DNA of the CDR3 is TGTGCCAGCACCCTAGGAAGCGGGGCCTACAATGAGCAGTTCTTC. Filled out from reference TRBV28 and TRBJ2-1, the complete variable domain reads DVKVTQSSRYLVKRTGEKVFLECVQDMDHENMFWYRQDPGLGLRLIYFSYDVKMKEKGDIPEGYSVSREKKERFSLILESASTNQTSMYLCASTLGSGAYNEQFFGPGTRLTVL.

The chain recombines TRBV27 with TRBJ2-3; TRBD2 aligns across 10 bases. Looked up from germline, CDR1 is MNHEY and CDR2 is SMNVEV (reference sequence). With 2 bases clipped from V and 2 bases from J, the junction kept 10 bases outside the gene matches. The CDR3 is 18 residues long. The CDR3 nucleotides read TGTGCCAGCAGTTTACTTTTTACTAGCGGGACACACACAGATACGCAGTATTTT. It specifies CASSLLFTSGTHTDTQYF.

The V call is TRBV28, the J call TRBJ1-2, with D perhaps matching TRBD1 (5 bases). The CDR3 runs 16 residues. V lost 4 bases and J 2 bases, leaving 17 bases between the germline ends. The germline gives CDR1 MDHEN, CDR2 SYDVKM. DNA for the CDR3: TGTGCCAGCAGTTCAAGCCCTTGGGACGGAAACTATGGCTACACCTTC. Amino acids: CASSSSPWDGNYGYTF.

The J gene is TRBJ2-2, the V gene TRBV10-3, with 16 bases that match TRBD2. J lost 2 bases, V lost 3 bases, and 6 bases had no gene match. This CDR3 contains 19 residues. Germline V gene data show CDR1 as ENHRY and CDR2 as SYGVKD. CDR3 sequence reads: CAISERGLAGGGNTGELFF. The CDR3 DNA reads TGTGCCATCAGTGAAAGGGGACTAGCGGGAGGGGGAAACACCGGGGAGCTGTTTTTT.

The gene calls are TRBV18 and TRBJ2-1, with D possibly TRBD1 on 5 matching bases. Germline assignment: CDR1 KGHSH and CDR2 LQKENI. V dropped 0 bases and J dropped 5 bases, with 11 bases sitting between them. This CDR3 has 15 residues. In DNA, the CDR3 is TGTGCCAGCTCACCACCGGGTCGGACAAACAATGAGCAGTTCTTC. Its translation is CASSPPGRTNNEQFF.

The J gene is TRBJ1-1, the V gene TRBV28; D not certain. Trimming removed 3 bases at V and 4 bases at J, with 12 bases between. This CDR3 comprises 14 residues. CDR1 and CDR2 (germline): MDHEN, SYDVKM. CDR3 protein: CASSLPVYATEAFF. Here the CDR3 DNA reads TGTGCCAGCAGTTTGCCAGTCTATGCCACTGAAGCTTTCTTT.

The gene calls are TRBV6-5 and TRBJ1-2; unclear D gene. V gave up 5 bases and J gave up 0 bases, with 13 bases separating them. Germline CDR1 MNHEY, CDR2 SVGAGI. The length of the CDR3 is 15 residues. Written as DNA, the CDR3 is TGTGCCAGCAGTCCCCGGAACGGAGCTAACTATGGCTACACCTTC. Protein: CASSPRNGANYGYTF.

The CDR3: CASRPGTSADQPQHF. CDR3 DNA sequence: TGTGCCAGCAGGCCGGGGACTTCGGCAGACCAGCCCCAGCATTTT. The chain recombines TRBV28 with TRBJ1-5; D might be TRBD1 (5 bases). Germline loops: CDR1 MDHEN, CDR2 SYDVKM. The CDR3 has 15 residues. The V end was cut by 6 bases, the J end by 7 bases, with 19 bases between.

This clone was counted once. The chain has TRBV5-5 and TRBJ2-2; D perhaps matches TRBD1 (6 bases). Trimming cost V 0 bases and J 4 bases, with 7 bases left between them. Germline V gene data show CDR1 as SGHKS and CDR2 as YYEKEE (reference sequence). The CDR3 is 14 amino acids. The CDR3 DNA reads TGTGCCAGCAGCTTGGACAGGGTCACCGGGGAGCTGTTTTTT. It yields the protein CASSLDRVTGELFF.

The sample holds one count of this clone. The chain is built from TRBV1 and TRBJ2-1; the D call of TRBD1 is as the table states it, not checked on the DNA. TRBV1 is described as a pseudogene. The CDR3 length is 19 residues. CDR3 in amino acids: CTSSPTGKDLGRTHNEQFF. In nucleotides, the CDR3 is TGCACCAGCAGCCCGACAGGAAAGGATTTGGGTCGCACTCACAATGAGCAGTTCTTC.

The V gene is TRBV4-3, the J gene TRBJ2-3; 10 nucleotides align to TRBD1. Germline CDR1 is LGHNA and CDR2 is YSLEER. The CDR3 has 16 residues. The V and J ends lost 2 bases and 8 bases, in that order; junction bases with no gene match: 10. The CDR3 loop is CASSQHPGQGYGTQYF. In nucleotides, the CDR3 is TGCGCCAGCAGCCAACACCCGGGACAGGGGTATGGTACGCAGTATTTT.

This clone was seen only once. The V gene is TRBV4-1, the J gene TRBJ2-3; 10 bases agree with TRBD2. The CDR3 runs to 15 residues. Trimming cost V 4 bases and J 3 bases; bases outside gene matches: 4. In germline, CDR1 is MGHRA, CDR2 YSYEKL. CDR3 sequence (DNA): TGCGCCAGCAGCCCGGGGACTAGCGAAACAGATACGCAGTATTTT. It codes for CASSPGTSETDTQYF.

This chain uses TRBV5-6 with TRBJ2-2, with 8 positions matching TRBD2. The CDR3 covers 19 residues. The trim removed 0 bases at V and 0 bases at J, leaving 10 bases unmatched. CDR1 SGHDT and CDR2 YYEEEE come from the germline V gene. The CDR3, as DNA: TGTGCCAGCAGCTTGGTGGAATTTTCGGGACTAGCGAACACCGGGGAGCTGTTTTTT. Translation: CASSLVEFSGLANTGELFF.